This TCR beta chain was sequenced during a study of blood T cell repertoires in COVID-19. Study summary: PBMCs, B-cell-depleted T cells, or T cells provided the cDNA or gDNA that made up the material.

This clone was observed a single time. The repertoire was sequenced with immunoSEQ multiplex PCR; TCRdb's copy has only in-frame clones and lacks some. The sample lists 170,000 or so clones, about 87% seen once, with around 13% in the top ten. Germline CDR1 reads SQVTM; CDR2 reads ANQGSEA. The J segment lost 6 bases and the V segment lost 6 bases, leaving 7 bases of the junction unmatched. The CDR3 has 14 amino acids. The material sequenced was peripheral blood. The rearrangement joins TRBV29-1 to TRBJ2-1, with 11 bases lining up with TRBD1. This receptor was taken from a woman aged 70-85 years with COVID-19, enrolled during active disease. The DNA of the CDR3 is TGCAGCGTCAACCCGGGACAGGGGGTCAATGAGCAGTTCTTC. The encoded protein is CSVNPGQGVNEQFF.